The present entry profiles one T cell receptor (beta chain) with its context. The antigen is unknown. The sample belongs to a study of cytomegalovirus exposure and HLA in healthy donors. General study results and limits: Researchers reported that three CMV-associated chains were confirmed in vitro as CMV antigen-specific. Later on, an analysis found that several of the most significant clusters appeared to be linked to common viral pathogens, which included parvovirus B19. Presence/absence analyses assumed roughly uniform sequencing depth across donors.

It was with 60 Vbeta and 13 Jbeta primers that the PCR ran. Data came from immunoSEQ multiplex PCR; TCRdb stores just in-frame clones and leaves some out. The table lists 95,000 to 150,000 clones, with 2% to 2.5% in the top ten. The CDR3 length is 16 residues. Germline CDR1 and CDR2: SGHAT and FQDESV (reference sequence). The V gene end was trimmed by 2 bases and the J gene end by 1 base; junction bases not matched to a gene: 3. The chain recombines TRBV11-1 with TRBJ2-2, with TRBD2 matching over 8 bases. The sequence derives from a man aged 40-49 years in good health and CMV-seronegative. The sample comprised PBMCs. The CDR3 DNA reads as TGTGCCAGCAGCTTAAGACTAGCGCAGAACACCGGGGAGCTGTTTTTT. It encodes CASSLRLAQNTGELFF.